Listed here are 11 T cell receptor beta chains from one sample, sequenced in a study of blood T cell repertoires in COVID-19. Produced via immunoSEQ multiplex PCR; TCRdb's table is partial and in-frame only. The table records about 280,000 clones, 85% of them present only once. Source material: peripheral blood. These receptors were obtained from a human donor in a cohort sampled during active COVID-19.

The chain employs TRBV3-1 (or the pseudogene TRBV3-2) and TRBJ2-2; TRBD2 aligns across 12 bases. Germline V lookup: CDR1 LGHDT, CDR2 YNNKEL (reference sequence). V trimming: 3 bases; J trimming: 7 bases; junction bases outside the gene matches: 6. CDR3 length: 16 amino acids. CDR3 amino acids: CASSQTSGRGGGELFF. CDR3 coding DNA: TGTGCCAGCAGCCAGACTAGCGGGAGAGGAGGCGGGGAGCTGTTTTTT.

The V call is TRBV7-9, the J call TRBJ1-2, with TRBD1 matching 10 bases. V was clipped by 3 bases and J by 8 bases; unmatched bases: 9. CDR3 length equals 15 residues. Germline V CDR1 and CDR2: SEHNR, FQNEAQ (reference sequence). As DNA, the CDR3 is TGTGCCAGCAGCTTTCCCGGGACAGGGGTTCAAGGCTACACCTTC. Amino acids: CASSFPGTGVQGYTF. The full variable domain, with the rest looked up from reference TRBV7-9 and TRBJ1-2, is DTGVSQNPRHKITKRGQNVTFRCDPISEHNRLYWYRQTLGQGPEFLTYFQNEAQLEKSRLLSDRFSAERPKGSFSTLEIQRTEQGDSAMYLCASSFPGTGVQGYTFGSGTRLTVV.

This chain uses TRBV9 with TRBJ2-7, with 9 bases matching TRBD2. This CDR3 has 15 residues. The germline V gene encodes CDR1 SGDLS and CDR2 YYNGEE. V gave up 4 bases and J gave up 5 bases; unmatched junction bases: 10. As DNA, the CDR3 is TGTGCCAGCAGCATATATAGCGGGAGTTCAGACGAGCAGTACTTC. It is translated as CASSIYSGSSDEQYF.

The V call is TRBV18, the J call TRBJ1-1; D unclear. Trimming took 2 bases from V and 4 from J, leaving 14 bases between them. The CDR3 has 15 residues. CDR1 KGHSH and CDR2 LQKENI come from the germline V gene. This CDR3 reads CASSPKWGEGTEAFF. CDR3 nucleotide sequence: TGTGCCAGCTCACCAAAGTGGGGAGAGGGCACTGAAGCTTTCTTT.

The rearrangement joins TRBV29-1 to TRBJ2-1, with D possibly TRBD2 on 5 matching bases. The CDR3 loop spans 13 amino acids. Germline lookup yields CDR1 SQVTM and CDR2 ANQGSEA. V was clipped by 4 bases and J by 10 bases, with 17 bases between them. The CDR3 region is CSVGPRTGGEQFF. DNA for the CDR3: TGCAGCGTTGGCCCCAGGACTGGCGGCGAGCAGTTCTTC.

In its sample, this clone was seen once. The gene calls are TRBV5-4 and TRBJ2-3, with 7 bases lining up with TRBD1. Germline values: CDR1 SGHNT, CDR2 YYREEE (reference sequence). The ends lost 4 bases at V and 2 bases at J; junction bases unmatched: 4. The CDR3 totals 14 residues. DNA of the CDR3: TGTGCCAGCAGCCGGGACAGCTCCACAGATACGCAGTATTTT. It encodes CASSRDSSTDTQYF.

This clone has only a few counts. The chain has TRBV10-3 and TRBJ2-2; 10 bases fit TRBD1. Germline lookup yields CDR1 ENHRY and CDR2 SYGVKD. After removal of 6 bases from V and 7 bases from J, the junction contained 8 bases not matched to a gene. The CDR3 is 15 amino acids. The chain's CDR3 is CAISTGTGDNGELFF. The DNA for the CDR3 is TGTGCCATCAGCACCGGGACAGGGGATAACGGGGAGCTGTTTTTT.

V usage is TRBV6-5 and J usage is TRBJ2-3, with TRBD1 matching 7 bases. Germline assignment: CDR1 MNHEY and CDR2 SVGAGI. The trim removed 6 bases at V and 5 bases at J, leaving 11 bases unmatched. The CDR3 is 15 amino acids. The CDR3 region is CASSALRGNRDTQYF. The DNA of the CDR3 is TGTGCCAGCAGCGCCCTCAGGGGGAATAGAGATACGCAGTATTTT.

The V and J genes are TRBV19 and TRBJ1-5; D is perhaps TRBD1 (6 bases). CDR1 is LNHDA and CDR2 is SQIVND in the germline V gene (reference sequence). Trimming shortened V by 11 bases and J by 0 bases, and 14 bases separated the two germline ends. This CDR3 is 14 amino acids long. For the CDR3, the DNA is TGTGCCTCTTCGGGGACAATTAGCAATCAGCCCCAGCATTTT. Its protein is CASSGTISNQPQHF. The full variable domain, in which reference TRBV19 and TRBJ1-5 provide the parts outside the CDR3, is DGGITQSPKYLFRKEGQNVTLSCEQNLNHDAMYWYRQDPGQGLRLIYYSQIVNDFQKGDIAEGYSVSREKKESFPLTVTSAQKNPTAFYLCASSGTISNQPQHFGDGTRLSIL.

The chain is built from TRBV5-1 and TRBJ2-1, with 10 bases fitting TRBD1. Germline V gene lookup returns CDR1 SGHRS and CDR2 YFSETQ. V shed 5 bases, J shed 10 bases, and the junction held 9 bases outside the gene matches. CDR3 length equals 14 residues. CDR3 sequence reads: CASSPGTGAGEQFF. CDR3 DNA sequence: TGCGCCAGCAGTCCCGGGACAGGGGCTGGGGAGCAGTTCTTC.

The CDR3 protein is CASLSGSHNSPLHF. In DNA, the CDR3 is TGTGCCAGCCTCTCGGGATCGCATAATTCACCCCTCCACTTT. The rearrangement uses TRBV28 and TRBJ1-6; no definite D call. The CDR3 length is 14 residues. V lost 8 bases to trimming and J lost 5 bases, with 13 bases between them. Germline CDR1 reads MDHEN; CDR2 reads SYDVKM.